This T cell receptor beta chain emerged from a study of cytomegalovirus exposure and HLA in healthy donors. This CDR3 has 13 amino acids. V was clipped by 1 base and J by 9 bases, with 10 bases between them. The V gene's germline CDR1 is MNHNS and CDR2 SASEGT. PCR amplification relied on 60 Vbeta primers (plus 13 Jbeta primers). Clones were sequenced by immunoSEQ multiplex PCR, and TCRdb holds only the in-frame ones, with some missing. Its table records roughly 120,000 clones. Sequenced sample: PBMCs. This sequence was found in a middle-aged man in good health and CMV-seronegative. The chain has TRBV6-1 and TRBJ2-4, with D tentatively TRBD1 (6 bases). The DNA for the CDR3 is TGTGCCAGCAGTGAAGTGGGGGCGGGCATTCAGTACTTC. Protein: CASSEVGAGIQYF.